This entry concerns a single TCR beta chain. The sample originates from a study of OX40 agonist ivuxolimab in advanced cancers. This CDR3 is built from 15 residues. Germline CDR1 reads SGHNT; CDR2 reads YYREEE (reference sequence). V was clipped by 4 bases and J by 5 bases, with 17 bases between them. The table came from immunoSEQ multiplex PCR; TCRdb's copy has only in-frame clones and leaves some out. This sample has 83,000 or so clones, with around 86% found just once. This receptor was taken from an adult with an advanced solid tumor such as melanoma, head and neck, liver or kidney cancer. The chain uses TRBV5-4 and TRBJ2-3; tentatively, D is TRBD1 or TRBD2 (5 bases each). Sample: CD4+ or CD8+ T cells sorted from blood, taken in a trial of the OX40 agonist ivuxolimab. CDR3 loop: CASSRMGREQDTQYF. The CDR3 DNA reads as TGTGCCAGCAGCCGCATGGGCAGGGAGCAAGATACGCAGTATTTT.